This T cell receptor beta chain comes out of a study of shared clonotypes between healthy human individuals. Study-wide results and caveats: Depth of sequencing was expected to influence donor clonotype sharing.

At deep level, the assay was performed. The sequenced material, unsorted PBMC DNA, was run on ten immunoSEQ deep assay plates. Sequencing was performed with immunoSEQ multiplex PCR; in TCRdb, only in-frame clones are kept and a portion is missing. The data contain about 92,000 clones, around 47% of them singletons. Remarks on this clone: Its antigen is unidentified.

From germline, CDR1 is LGHNA and CDR2 YNFKEQ. The CDR3 is 15 residues long. J lost 6 bases, V lost 3 bases, and 5 bases had no gene match. The receptor was derived from a woman in her thirties or forties in good health. Some clones in this sample may be carry-over from other donors' samples. Sequenced input: PBMCs. The rearrangement links TRBV4-2 to TRBJ1-5; 10 bases map to TRBD1. This chain's CDR3 is CASSHAGQGVQPQHF. CDR3 sequence (DNA): TGTGCCAGCAGCCATGCCGGACAGGGGGTTCAGCCCCAGCATTTT.